This T cell receptor (beta chain) was captured in a study of monozygotic twins with inflammatory bowel disease. Remarks on this clonotype: Its cognate antigen is unknown.

Study-level points and caveats: Between concordant and discordant twins, repertoire similarity failed to differ, a result that limited power may explain.

Researchers used approximately 3,500 ng of total RNA for each TCR library. Reprocessing the 5' RACE reads, TCRdb reports a single entry for every CDR3 protein and omits DNA. This repertoire includes around 97,000 distinct CDR3 sequences. The CDR3 runs to 13 residues. Per the germline V gene, CDR1 is SGHDT and CDR2 is YYEEEE. The V call is TRBV5-6, the J call TRBJ2-5. This TCR came from a human donor with ulcerative colitis or Crohn's disease, or a healthy co-twin of an affected twin (not recorded which). Sequenced input: blood. CDR3 amino acids: CASSLGSQETQYF.